This record looks at one T cell receptor beta chain sequence and its context. Antigen: not known. Primers included in the PCR were 60 Vbeta and 13 Jbeta primers. Only in-frame clones appear in the TCRdb table, and some are missing; sequencing was by immunoSEQ multiplex PCR. This table has roughly 200,000 clones, approximately 84% appearing once. Germline CDR1 is GTSNPN and CDR2 is SVGIG (reference sequence). Trimming took 4 bases from V and 5 from J; bases not matched to a gene: 22. The CDR3 spans 19 residues. This entry is derived from a study of cytomegalovirus exposure and HLA in healthy donors. Overall study results and limits: Rare TCR sequences dominated, though some public TCRs recurred in many donors.

The clonotype comes from a female donor in good health and CMV-seronegative. V usage is TRBV30 and J usage is TRBJ2-5; 10 bases fit TRBD2. Sequenced material: PBMCs. CDR3 loop: CAWKGPPRSGGANIETQYF. DNA of the CDR3: TGTGCCTGGAAGGGCCCCCCTAGAAGCGGGGGGGCGAATATTGAGACCCAGTACTTC.